Following are 9 T cell receptor beta chains from one sample sequenced in a study of blood T cells in healthy people across ages. It was with a sample-barcoded 5' primer and a J-beta primer mix that a second PCR of about 6 to 12 cycles was run. Each CDR3 protein is one row after TCRdb ran MiXCR on the 5' RACE reads. The sample lists about 780,000 distinct CDR3 sequences, about 47% seen once, with over 15% in the top ten. The sequenced material came from blood. The receptors here all came from a man at least 80 years old in good health.

The chain has TRBV7-2 and TRBJ2-1; D possibly matches TRBD1 or TRBD2 (7 bases each). V was trimmed by 2 bases and J by 3 bases, leaving 17 bases between them. Germline CDR1 and CDR2: SGHTA and FQGNSA. The CDR3 loop spans 17 amino acids. The CDR3 reads CASSLRTGRDYYNEQFF. The CDR3 region has the DNA TGTGCCAGCAGCTTAAGGACAGGTCGGGACTACTACAATGAGCAGTTCTTC.

The chain is built from TRBV27 and TRBJ2-5; 8 nucleotides align to TRBD2. The J call is doubtful: the DNA matches TRBJ2-7 better. The CDR3 has 16 residues. The V gene's germline CDR1 is MNHEY and CDR2 SMNVEV (reference sequence). The CDR3 here is CASSSGGGVFNYEQYF. Written as DNA, the CDR3 is TGTGCCAGCAGCTCCGGGGGGGGAGTTTTTAACTACGAGCAGTACTTC.

The V call is TRBV20-1, the J call TRBJ2-6, with D tentatively TRBD1 (6 bases). Germline CDR1 and CDR2: DFQATT and SNEGSKA (reference sequence). The CDR3 spans 16 residues. Between the trimmed V and J ends, which lost 6 bases and 0 bases, there was a span of 15 bases. CDR3 sequence (DNA): TGCAGTGCAAACCGGGACACCTACTCTGGGGCCAACGTCCTGACTTTC. Translation: CSANRDTYSGANVLTF.

This clonotype was observed a few times. Since a much larger clone is just one base distant, this may be a read error. The chain has TRBV3-1 and TRBJ2-5; TRBD2 is a possible D gene (6 bases). This CDR3 has 16 amino acids. Trimming took off 1 base at V and 11 bases at J, with 23 bases between the two ends. Germline-derived CDR1 and CDR2 are LGHDT and YNNKEL (reference sequence). Written as DNA, the CDR3 is TGTGCCAGCAGCCAAGGACCAGCGGACTACTACAATGAGCAGTACTTC. Protein: CASSQGPADYYNEQYF.

CDR3 sequence: CSVVAGGPNEQYF. DNA for the CDR3: TGCAGCGTAGTAGCGGGAGGCCCCAACGAGCAGTACTTC. This chain connects TRBV29-1 to TRBJ2-7; 10 bases line up with TRBD2. CDR1 SQVTM and CDR2 ANQGSEA come from the germline V gene. The CDR3 totals 13 residues. V lost 6 bases, J lost 5 bases, and 7 bases stayed unmatched.

The chain carries TRBV5-1 and TRBJ2-1; D ambiguous. The J call may be incorrect, as the DNA end agrees better with TRBJ2-7. This CDR3 has 15 amino acids. Germline V gene lookup returns CDR1 SGHRS and CDR2 YFSETQ. The chain's CDR3 is CASSHSTSSYNEQYF. In DNA form, the CDR3 reads TGCGCCAGCAGTCACTCCACGAGCTCCTACAATGAGCAGTACTTC.

A word on this clonotype: A much larger clonotype is one base distant, so this may be a read error. The J gene is TRBJ2-5, the V gene TRBV20-1; D perhaps matches TRBD2 (7 bases). The CDR3 totals 14 residues. Germline V gene data show CDR1 as DFQATT and CDR2 as SNEGSKA (reference sequence). Trimming pared 3 bases from V and 11 bases from J, leaving 22 bases between. The CDR3 reads CSASEVRGPAEQYF. For the CDR3, the DNA is TGCAGTGCTAGTGAGGTGCGGGGGCCGGCTGAGCAGTACTTC.

The chain carries TRBV20-1 and TRBJ2-5, with D possibly matching TRBD1 (5 bases). CDR1 is DFQATT, CDR2 SNEGSKA, per germline (reference sequence). Deletions cut 0 bases from V and 2 bases from J, with 10 bases between. This CDR3 is 14 amino acids long. CDR3 nucleotide sequence: TGCAGTGCTAGAGACAGACAGCCACAAGAGACCCAGTACTTC. This gives the protein CSARDRQPQETQYF.

This rearrangement joins TRBV11-2 to TRBJ2-5; D gene uncertain. The CDR3 has 15 amino acids. In germline, CDR1 is SGHAT, CDR2 FQNNGV. Between the trimmed V and J ends, which lost 4 bases and 2 bases, there was a span of 14 bases. CDR3 sequence: CASSSWTAGQETQYF. DNA for the CDR3: TGTGCCAGCAGCTCCTGGACGGCCGGACAAGAGACCCAGTACTTC.